These 21 T cell receptor beta chains came from one sample sequenced in a study of T cell changes during pregnancy in multiple sclerosis. Assay used: immunoSEQ multiplex PCR; TCRdb lists only in-frame clones, some missing. The repertoire holds 90,000 or so clones, with around 93% as singletons. This specimen was peripheral blood, taken in the first trimester of pregnancy. These receptors all stem from a female donor in good health, enrolled as a control in a pregnancy study.

The CDR3 loop reads CAWCRESGGRETQYF. The CDR3, as DNA: TGTGCCTGGTGCCGGGAATCAGGGGGCCGGGAGACCCAGTACTTC. The chain links TRBV30 to TRBJ2-5, with 8 bases identical to TRBD1. Germline assignment: CDR1 GTSNPN and CDR2 SVGIG (reference sequence). The CDR3 sequence is 15 residues long. The V and J ends lost 5 bases and 5 bases, in that order; junction bases with no gene match: 13.

The V and J genes are TRBV6-1 and TRBJ1-1; 8 bases align to TRBD1. The CDR3 runs to 16 residues. CDR1 is MNHNS, CDR2 SASEGT, per germline. The V and J ends lost 3 bases and 5 bases, in that order; junction bases with no gene match: 11. CDR3 loop: CASSDLTGGGSTEAFF. The CDR3 region has the DNA TGTGCCAGCAGTGACCTCACAGGGGGTGGGAGTACTGAAGCTTTCTTT.

This clone was seen only once. The rearrangement joins TRBV13 to TRBJ2-7, with 7 bases that match TRBD1. After removal of 5 bases from V and 1 base from J, the junction contained 5 bases not matched to a gene. The CDR3 contains 14 residues. From germline, CDR1 is PRHDT and CDR2 FYEKMQ (reference sequence). The CDR3 DNA reads TGTGCCAGCAGCGCTCGGACAGGATCCTACGAGCAGTACTTC. Translating it yields CASSARTGSYEQYF.

The genes are TRBV2 and TRBJ2-1, with D possibly matching TRBD1 (5 bases). The V and J ends lost 8 bases and 7 bases respectively, with 15 bases between them. The germline CDR1 and CDR2 sequences are SNHLY and FYNNEI. This CDR3 is built from 13 residues. This chain's CDR3 is CASHIDSTNEQFF. The CDR3, as DNA: TGTGCCAGCCACATCGACAGCACAAATGAGCAGTTCTTC.

This clone was seen only once. The chain combines TRBV4-3 with TRBJ1-2; 11 bases line up with TRBD1. The CDR3 consists of 15 residues. Germline lookup yields CDR1 LGHNA and CDR2 YSLEER. V lost 6 bases, J lost 2 bases, and 5 bases stayed unmatched. The CDR3 here is CASRDGTGGNYGYTF. Written as DNA, the CDR3 is TGCGCCAGCAGAGACGGGACAGGGGGAAACTATGGCTACACCTTC.

The rearrangement uses TRBV5-1 and TRBJ2-5, with unresolved D. Germline V gene lookup returns CDR1 SGHRS and CDR2 YFSETQ. The V gene lost 1 base and the J gene lost 2 bases, with 6 bases spanning the gap. This CDR3 comprises 13 residues. The DNA for the CDR3 is TGCGCCAGCAGCTTGCGGTGGCAAGAGACCCAGTACTTC. It specifies CASSLRWQETQYF.

The chain recombines TRBV7-2 with TRBJ2-4; 10 positions agree with TRBD1. Germline trimming cut 1 base from V and 14 bases from J; bases unmatched to any gene: 11. CDR1 is SGHTA and CDR2 is FQGNSA in the germline V gene. The CDR3 covers 15 residues. The CDR3 region has the DNA TGTGCCAGCAGCTTAGTTGGCGGACAGGGGGGCGTGGAGTACTTC. The encoded protein is CASSLVGGQGGVEYF.

The chain couples TRBV27 to TRBJ2-1; 10 nucleotides line up with TRBD1. Germline lookup yields CDR1 MNHEY and CDR2 SMNVEV (reference sequence). The CDR3 extends over 15 amino acids. V trimming: 5 bases; J trimming: 8 bases; junction bases outside the gene matches: 9. The CDR3 bases are TGTGCCAGCAGTCCCGGGACAGGGGTCTGGGATGAGCAGTTCTTC. Translated, it gives CASSPGTGVWDEQFF.

This clone was seen only once. The genes are TRBV7-3 and TRBJ1-1; D is perhaps TRBD1 (5 bases). Germline-derived CDR1 and CDR2 are SGHTA and FQGTGA. V was shortened by 5 bases and J by 0 bases, with 13 bases between the two germline ends. CDR3 length: 15 amino acids. The CDR3 loop is CASSPQGGVNTEAFF. For the CDR3, the DNA is TGTGCCAGCAGCCCCCAGGGAGGGGTGAACACTGAAGCTTTCTTT. Using reference TRBV7-3 and TRBJ1-1 for the parts outside the CDR3, the full variable domain is GAGVSQTPSNKVTEKGKYVELRCDPISGHTALYWYRQSLGQGPEFLIYFQGTGAADDSGLPNDRFFAVRPEGSVSTLKIQRTERGDSAVYLCASSPQGGVNTEAFFGQGTRLTVV.

The rearrangement joins TRBV7-9 to TRBJ1-6; D unresolved. The germline V and J ends were trimmed by 2 bases and 7 bases, with 12 bases remaining between them. The CDR3 totals 15 residues. The germline V gene has CDR1 SEHNR and CDR2 FQNEAQ (reference sequence). Here the CDR3 reads CASSLSGFGNSPLHF. Written as DNA, the CDR3 is TGTGCCAGCAGCTTATCTGGGTTCGGGAATTCACCCCTCCACTTT.

The rearrangement links TRBV7-9 to TRBJ1-2; 8 bases fit TRBD1. The V segment lost 4 bases and the J segment 7 bases; nucleotides outside the gene matches: 5. This CDR3 contains 13 residues. CDR1 and CDR2 from the germline V gene are SEHNR and FQNEAQ (reference sequence). CDR3 residues: CASSSDRVGGYTF. The DNA of the CDR3 is TGTGCCAGCAGCTCGGACAGGGTTGGTGGCTACACCTTC.

The genes are TRBV9 and TRBJ2-6; 8 bases are shared with TRBD2. J gave up 0 bases and V 4 bases, and 12 bases lay outside the gene matches. Germline loops: CDR1 SGDLS, CDR2 YYNGEE. The CDR3 totals 19 residues. The CDR3 DNA reads TGTGCCAGCAGCTTGAGTGCGGGGGGTTCCTACTCTGGGGCCAACGTCCTGACTTTC. This encodes CASSLSAGGSYSGANVLTF.

The J gene is TRBJ2-7, the V gene TRBV6-5; 7 bases match TRBD1. V lost 4 bases to trimming and J lost 6 bases; unmatched junction nucleotides: 9. The CDR3 length is 14 residues. Germline V gene lookup returns CDR1 MNHEY and CDR2 SVGAGI. The CDR3 loop is CASSSNQQGTEQYF. CDR3 DNA sequence: TGTGCCAGCAGTTCGAACCAACAGGGGACCGAGCAGTACTTC.

This chain uses TRBV7-9 with TRBJ1-1; 9 bases map to TRBD1. The J segment lost 8 bases and the V segment lost 0 bases, leaving 1 base of the junction unmatched. The CDR3 consists of 13 residues. Per the germline V gene, CDR1 is SEHNR and CDR2 is FQNEAQ (reference sequence). The CDR3 protein is CASSLAGTGEAFF. Written as DNA, the CDR3 is TGTGCCAGCAGCTTAGCGGGGACAGGGGAAGCTTTCTTT. Complete variable domain (other parts from reference TRBV7-9 and TRBJ1-1): DTGVSQNPRHKITKRGQNVTFRCDPISEHNRLYWYRQTLGQGPEFLTYFQNEAQLEKSRLLSDRFSAERPKGSFSTLEIQRTEQGDSAMYLCASSLAGTGEAFFGQGTRLTVV.

The genes are TRBV4-3 and TRBJ1-2; no definite D call. The V end lost 7 bases, the J end lost 0 bases, and 9 bases lay between the germline ends. The length of the CDR3 is 13 residues. The germline V gene encodes CDR1 LGHNA and CDR2 YSLEER. The CDR3 sequence: CASMGSSNYGYTF. CDR3 DNA: TGCGCCAGCATGGGCAGCTCTAACTATGGCTACACCTTC.

The gene calls are TRBV6-4 and TRBJ2-3, with 11 bases that match TRBD1. CDR3 length: 15 residues. Germline assignment: CDR1 MRHNA and CDR2 SNTAGT. J gave up 4 bases and V 5 bases, and 5 bases lay outside the gene matches. The CDR3: CASSFGTGGSDTQYF. In DNA form, the CDR3 reads TGTGCCAGCAGTTTCGGGACAGGGGGGTCAGATACGCAGTATTTT.

CDR3 DNA: TGTGCCAGCACCTCAGGGGGCGGCTACACCTTC. Translated, it gives CASTSGGGYTF. The V gene is TRBV7-9, the J gene TRBJ1-2; 8 nucleotides agree with TRBD1. The junction had 3 bases not matched to a gene; V was cut back by 7 bases and J by 8 bases. The CDR3 length is 11 residues. The germline gives CDR1 SEHNR, CDR2 FQNEAQ (reference sequence).

The rearrangement links TRBV18 to TRBJ1-1; 9 bases are shared with TRBD1. CDR1 is KGHSH, CDR2 LQKENI, per germline. J gave up 6 bases and V 6 bases, and 8 bases lay outside the gene matches. CDR3 length equals 14 residues. In DNA form, the CDR3 reads TGTGCCAGCTCGGGACAGGGAAAAGGGCCTGAAGCTTTCTTT. Translation gives CASSGQGKGPEAFF.

This clone has only one observation. The chain couples TRBV2 to TRBJ2-5; D is unresolved. Germline V lookup: CDR1 SNHLY, CDR2 FYNNEI. This CDR3 has 12 residues. V lost 4 bases and J 6 bases, leaving 9 bases between the germline ends. The CDR3 loop is CASSAGRQTQYF. CDR3 nucleotides: TGTGCCAGCAGTGCAGGAAGGCAGACCCAGTACTTC.

The chain has TRBV9 and TRBJ1-1, with 9 bases fitting TRBD1. The CDR3 has 17 residues. In germline, CDR1 is SGDLS, CDR2 YYNGEE. Trimming took 0 bases from V and 1 from J; bases not matched to a gene: 7. The CDR3 DNA is TGTGCCAGCAGCGTAGGTCAGGACAGGGGACCGAACACTGAAGCTTTCTTT. This translates into CASSVGQDRGPNTEAFF.

The chain links TRBV7-2 to TRBJ2-3; the match to TRBD2 covers 8 bases. This CDR3 comprises 13 residues. V was clipped by 5 bases and J by 13 bases; unmatched bases: 11. Germline V gene lookup returns CDR1 SGHTA and CDR2 FQGNSA. Written as DNA, the CDR3 is TGTGCCAGCAGCCTCGAGGGACTAGTATATGAGTATTTT. Protein product: CASSLEGLVYEYF.